Listed below are T cell receptor beta chains from one sample, sequenced in a study of CD8 T cells in Susac syndrome. TCRdb analysed the immunoSEQ multiplex PCR reads with MiXCR anew, one entry per CDR3 protein. The table shows roughly 200,000 distinct CDR3 sequences, with approximately 94% occurring only once. Sequencing was carried out using CD4+ T cells from PBMCs. Every receptor here comes from a human donor with multiple sclerosis. CDR3s leave out the opening cysteine and the closing phenylalanine or tryptophan. The D gene is left open where the match is weak.

j_call: TRBJ1-1
d_call: NA
v_call: TRBV27
cdr3_length: 13
cdr3_aa: ASSLLGESPSEAF

j_call: TRBJ1-4
d_call: NA
v_call: TRBV5-4
cdr3_length: 11
cdr3_aa: ASSPPGSEKLF

j_call: TRBJ2-7
d_call: TRBD1
v_call: TRBV7-2
cdr3_length: 13
cdr3_aa: ASSLRGLDPYEQY

j_call: TRBJ2-1
d_call: TRBD2
v_call: TRBV5-1
cdr3_length: 13
cdr3_aa: ASSFGLAGPGEQF

j_call: TRBJ1-5
d_call: NA
v_call: TRBV20-1
cdr3_length: 11
cdr3_aa: SAREGGYQPQH

j_call: TRBJ1-2
d_call: TRBD1
v_call: TRBV20-1
cdr3_length: 10
cdr3_aa: SATTGGYGYT

j_call: TRBJ1-5
d_call: NA
v_call: TRBV3-1
cdr3_length: 14
cdr3_aa: ASSQGSGFSNQPQH

j_call: TRBJ1-1
d_call: NA
v_call: TRBV30
cdr3_length: 14
cdr3_aa: AWSVWGREDNTEAF

j_call: TRBJ2-2
d_call: NA
v_call: TRBV5-4
cdr3_length: 13
cdr3_aa: ASSLEPLADGELF

j_call: TRBJ2-1
d_call: NA
v_call: TRBV11-3
cdr3_length: 12
cdr3_aa: ASSSGPTGAEQF

j_call: TRBJ1-1
d_call: NA
v_call: TRBV25-1
cdr3_length: 11
cdr3_aa: ASSESGRTEAF

j_call: TRBJ1-2
d_call: NA
v_call: TRBV29-1
cdr3_length: 14
cdr3_aa: SVEDRLKQGHGGYT

j_call: TRBJ2-7
d_call: TRBD2
v_call: TRBV20-1
cdr3_length: 12
cdr3_aa: SARDITSGGEQY

j_call: TRBJ1-2
d_call: TRBD1
v_call: TRBV28
cdr3_length: 12
cdr3_aa: ASSGQGNNYGYT

j_call: TRBJ2-7
d_call: NA
v_call: TRBV12-3/TRBV12-4
cdr3_length: 12
cdr3_aa: ASRERTVSYEQY

j_call: TRBJ2-3
d_call: TRBD2
v_call: TRBV20-1
cdr3_length: 12
cdr3_aa: SARLGGGTDTQY

j_call: TRBJ1-1
d_call: NA
v_call: TRBV6-5
cdr3_length: 14
cdr3_aa: ASSYSILRGGTEAF

j_call: TRBJ2-7
d_call: NA
v_call: TRBV20-1
cdr3_length: 11
cdr3_aa: SARDYRALEQY

j_call: TRBJ2-4
d_call: NA
v_call: TRBV29-1
cdr3_length: 10
cdr3_aa: SVRGTLNIQY

j_call: TRBJ2-7
d_call: TRBD2
v_call: TRBV20-1
cdr3_length: 13
cdr3_aa: SARRGGVLADEQY

j_call: TRBJ2-3
d_call: TRBD2
v_call: TRBV20-1
cdr3_length: 11
cdr3_aa: SATSGGIDTQY

j_call: TRBJ2-1
d_call: NA
v_call: TRBV29-1
cdr3_length: 12
cdr3_aa: SVGDGSSYNEQF

j_call: TRBJ2-7
d_call: TRBD1
v_call: TRBV12-3/TRBV12-4
cdr3_length: 13
cdr3_aa: ASSLGGDRGHEQY

j_call: TRBJ2-5
d_call: NA
v_call: TRBV20-1
cdr3_length: 11
cdr3_aa: SARDFWVETQY

j_call: TRBJ2-1
d_call: NA
v_call: TRBV5-1
cdr3_length: 14
cdr3_aa: ASSLGRSGFYNEQF

j_call: TRBJ2-3
d_call: NA
v_call: TRBV15
cdr3_length: 10
cdr3_aa: ATSSSADTQY

j_call: TRBJ1-5
d_call: TRBD1
v_call: TRBV19
cdr3_length: 13
cdr3_aa: ASSGGQGSNQPQH

j_call: TRBJ2-7
d_call: NA
v_call: TRBV25-1
cdr3_length: 10
cdr3_aa: ASSESEGLRH

j_call: TRBJ2-4
d_call: TRBD1
v_call: TRBV7-2
cdr3_length: 11
cdr3_aa: ASSDGQGAIRY

j_call: TRBJ2-7
d_call: NA
v_call: TRBV7-2
cdr3_length: 11
cdr3_aa: ASSHGHSYEQY

j_call: TRBJ2-1
d_call: NA
v_call: TRBV11-3
cdr3_length: 10
cdr3_aa: ASSLAGSGQF

j_call: TRBJ1-3
d_call: NA
v_call: TRBV18
cdr3_length: 13
cdr3_aa: ASSTQGISGNTIY

j_call: TRBJ1-1
d_call: NA
v_call: TRBV15
cdr3_length: 16
cdr3_aa: ATSRDSGSMSVPTEAF

j_call: TRBJ2-7
d_call: NA
v_call: TRBV16
cdr3_length: 11
cdr3_aa: ASSLESRTEQY

j_call: TRBJ2-7
d_call: NA
v_call: TRBV27
cdr3_length: 12
cdr3_aa: ASRDTGINYEQY

j_call: TRBJ2-1
d_call: NA
v_call: TRBV28
cdr3_length: 11
cdr3_aa: ASSQTDYNEQF

j_call: TRBJ1-5
d_call: NA
v_call: TRBV11-2
cdr3_length: 12
cdr3_aa: ASVCYRGEQPQH

j_call: TRBJ1-2
d_call: NA
v_call: TRBV6-5
cdr3_length: 11
cdr3_aa: ASSFDGYYGYT

j_call: TRBJ1-5
d_call: NA
v_call: TRBV27
cdr3_length: 9
cdr3_aa: ASSFCTPHH

j_call: TRBJ1-1
d_call: TRBD1
v_call: TRBV12-3/TRBV12-4
cdr3_length: 13
cdr3_aa: ASSLTGLWNTEAF

j_call: TRBJ2-1
d_call: NA
v_call: TRBV24-1
cdr3_length: 11
cdr3_aa: ATSEAIVDEQF